This T cell receptor beta chain was observed in a study of blood T cell repertoires in COVID-19. Study context: There were acute and convalescent COVID-19 samples, and they came from the United States, Italy and Spain.

The CDR3 covers 12 residues. Trimming cost V 6 bases and J 4 bases, with 12 bases left between them. Germline V lookup: CDR1 SQVTM, CDR2 ANQGSEA. Per the authors' pipeline: Reference gene primer amplification gave estimated nucleated cell counts. Only in-frame clones appear in the TCRdb table, and some are missing; sequencing was by immunoSEQ multiplex PCR. For V, J and clone size, that table is used; D and trimming come from the DNA. The sample lists more than 100,000 clones, around 90% occurring once. This receptor was obtained from a human donor in a cohort sampled during active COVID-19. V gene TRBV29-1 combines with J gene TRBJ1-1, with D tentatively TRBD1 (6 bases). The sequencing input was peripheral blood. As DNA, the CDR3 is TGCAGCGTGTTACAGGGAGTCACTGAAGCTTTCTTT. Protein product: CSVLQGVTEAFF.